Each of the 29 T cell receptor beta chains below was sequenced from the same sample in a study of blood T cell repertoires in COVID-19. The repertoire was sequenced with immunoSEQ multiplex PCR; TCRdb's copy has only in-frame clones and lacks some. The sample carries about 200,000 clones, over 60% recorded once. The specimen sequenced was peripheral blood. The receptor set was obtained from a woman aged 70 to 79 with acute or convalescent COVID-19.

CDR3 in amino acids: CASSPSSRRNADGYTF. The CDR3, as DNA: TGTGCCAGCTCACCATCTTCCCGCAGGAACGCCGATGGCTACACCTTC. The rearrangement joins TRBV18 to TRBJ1-2, with D hard to call. V was trimmed by 2 bases and J by 6 bases, leaving 19 bases between them. CDR3 length equals 16 residues. Germline-derived CDR1 and CDR2 are KGHSH and LQKENI. The complete variable domain, with remaining parts taken from reference TRBV18 and TRBJ1-2, reads NAGVMQNPRHLVRRRGQEARLRCSPMKGHSHVYWYRQLPEEGLKFMVYLQKENIIDESGMPKERFSAEFPKEGPSILRIQQVVRGDSAAYFCASSPSSRRNADGYTFGSGTRLTVV.

The chain combines TRBV5-1 with TRBJ1-6, with 7 bases fitting TRBD1. V lost 3 bases to trimming and J lost 7 bases; unmatched junction nucleotides: 4. This CDR3 has 14 amino acids. The germline gives CDR1 SGHRS, CDR2 YFSETQ. The CDR3 spells CASSSGTANSPLHF. Here the CDR3 DNA reads TGCGCCAGCAGCTCCGGGACAGCGAATTCACCCCTCCACTTT.

About this clone: This specimen includes other DNA sequences encoding the same CDR3. The rearrangement joins TRBV2 to TRBJ1-2; D gene unclear. The CDR3 has 12 residues. Trimming cost V 4 bases and J 4 bases, with 7 bases left between them. Per germline, CDR1 SNHLY and CDR2 FYNNEI. Written as DNA, the CDR3 is TGTGCCAGCAGTGTCAGTGGCTATGGCTACACCTTC. The encoded protein is CASSVSGYGYTF.

The chain recombines TRBV24-1 with TRBJ2-5, with 8 bases that match TRBD1. Germline V gives CDR1 KGHDR, CDR2 SFDVKD. This CDR3 region has 15 residues. Trimming cost V 1 base and J 5 bases; bases outside gene matches: 5. The CDR3 DNA reads TGTGCCACCAGTGATTTCACAGGGGGTGGGGAGACCCAGTACTTC. Its translation: CATSDFTGGGETQYF.

The V call is TRBV9, the J call TRBJ1-6; D not resolved. Germline V lookup: CDR1 SGDLS, CDR2 YYNGEE. V gave up 0 bases and J gave up 9 bases, with 16 bases separating them. This CDR3 region has 16 residues. The CDR3 protein is CASSVGGTRLGSPLHF. CDR3 coding DNA: TGTGCCAGCAGCGTAGGAGGTACTAGGTTGGGTTCACCCCTCCACTTT.

This clone was detected only once. The chain is built from TRBV24-1 and TRBJ1-5; D uncertain. The V and J ends lost 4 bases and 11 bases respectively, with 11 bases between them. CDR3 size: 12 residues. The germline CDR1 and CDR2 sequences are KGHDR and SFDVKD. The CDR3, as DNA: TGTGCCACCAGTGACCCGGGGTTGGCCCAGCATTTT. It yields the protein CATSDPGLAQHF.

This chain uses TRBV28 with TRBJ1-1; possibly TRBD1 for D (5 bases). The CDR3 is 15 residues long. Trimming removed 1 base at V and 5 bases at J, with 14 bases between. Germline V gene lookup returns CDR1 MDHEN and CDR2 SYDVKM. The CDR3 coding sequence is TGTGCCAGCAGTTTATTGGGGGGTTGGAAAACTGAAGCTTTCTTT. The encoded protein is CASSLLGGWKTEAFF.

V usage is TRBV9 and J usage is TRBJ2-1; 7 bases are shared with TRBD2. The CDR3 length is 16 residues. The J segment lost 8 bases and the V segment lost 6 bases, leaving 17 bases of the junction unmatched. CDR1 and CDR2 from the germline V gene are SGDLS and YYNGEE. The CDR3 DNA reads TGTGCCAGCACCCCCACGGGACTACTCTCTCCGGATGAGCAGTTCTTC. This encodes CASTPTGLLSPDEQFF.

This clone was counted a few times. V gene TRBV6-5 combines with J gene TRBJ1-4, with 8 bases that match TRBD1. The germline gives CDR1 MNHEY, CDR2 SVGAGI. CDR3 size: 15 residues. With V trimmed by 6 bases and J by 1 base, 4 bases remained unmatched. The CDR3 DNA sequence: TGTGCCAGCAGCGACAGGGGCGGAACTAATGAAAAACTGTTTTTT. Amino acid sequence: CASSDRGGTNEKLFF.

The V and J genes are TRBV21-1 and TRBJ1-5. TRBV21-1 is classified as a pseudogene. This CDR3 spans 19 amino acids. CDR3 in DNA: TGTGCCAGCAGCTTCCCCGGGTGGGAACGGGGTTATAGCAATCAGCCCCAGCATTTT. It specifies CASSFPGWERGYSNQPQHF.

V and J are TRBV18 and TRBJ2-3, with 12 bases that match TRBD2. The CDR3 runs to 16 residues. J was trimmed by 4 bases and V by 3 bases; bases with no gene match: 5. CDR1 is KGHSH, CDR2 LQKENI, per germline. CDR3 coding DNA: TGTGCCAGCTCACCCCTTGCTAGCGGGGGGGCAGATACGCAGTATTTT. Protein product: CASSPLASGGADTQYF.

V is TRBV6-5 and J is TRBJ1-5; maybe TRBD1 (5 bases). The V end was cut by 6 bases, the J end by 9 bases, with 15 bases between. This CDR3 contains 13 residues. The germline CDR1 and CDR2 sequences are MNHEY and SVGAGI. The CDR3 loop reads CASRAQGIAPQHF. In DNA, the CDR3 is TGTGCCAGCAGGGCCCAGGGTATCGCGCCCCAGCATTTT.

The rearrangement joins TRBV24-1 to TRBJ2-3, with TRBD1 matching over 10 bases. Unmatched junction bases numbered 3, after V lost 4 bases and J lost 6 bases. The CDR3 loop spans 14 amino acids. Germline lookup yields CDR1 KGHDR and CDR2 SFDVKD. CDR3: CATSEKDRGDTQYF. The CDR3, as DNA: TGTGCCACCAGTGAAAAGGACAGGGGGGATACGCAGTATTTT.

The chain carries TRBV7-2 and TRBJ2-2, with 8 bases identical to TRBD1. The V gene end was trimmed by 4 bases and the J gene end by 8 bases; junction bases not matched to a gene: 9. This CDR3 has 15 amino acids. CDR1 SGHTA and CDR2 FQGNSA come from the germline V gene. CDR3 nucleotide sequence: TGTGCCAGCAGCTCCAACACAGGGGGAGGTGGGGAGCTGTTTTTT. It encodes CASSSNTGGGGELFF.

This clone was seen only a few times. The rearrangement links TRBV27 to TRBJ2-2, with D maybe TRBD1 (6 bases). Germline CDR1 MNHEY, CDR2 SMNVEV (reference sequence). CDR3 size: 15 residues. The V gene lost 5 bases and the J gene lost 1 base, with 11 bases spanning the gap. As DNA, the CDR3 is TGTGCCAGCAGTCTGAGGGGACAGAACACCGGGGAGCTGTTTTTT. It is translated as CASSLRGQNTGELFF.

The chain joins TRBV20-1 to TRBJ1-1; the D gene is possibly TRBD1 (5 bases). Germline lookup yields CDR1 DFQATT and CDR2 SNEGSKA (reference sequence). Deletions cut 3 bases from V and 5 bases from J, with 7 bases between. This CDR3 has 11 residues. Here the CDR3 DNA reads TGCAGTGCTAGCAGGGCTACTGAAGCTTTCTTT. Protein product: CSASRATEAFF.

J is TRBJ2-1 and V is TRBV2; 9 nucleotides line up with TRBD1. The junction had 12 bases not matched to a gene; V was cut back by 8 bases and J by 4 bases. This CDR3 contains 16 residues. Looked up from germline, CDR1 is SNHLY and CDR2 is FYNNEI. Here the CDR3 DNA reads TGTGCCAGCGCCCTACCTCCGGGACAGGGATACAATGAGCAGTTCTTC. Protein sequence: CASALPPGQGYNEQFF.

J is TRBJ1-2 and V is TRBV4-3; the D gene is possibly TRBD1 (5 bases). V was trimmed by 1 base and J by 2 bases, leaving 8 bases between them. The CDR3 consists of 14 residues. Germline values: CDR1 LGHNA, CDR2 YSLEER. For the CDR3, the DNA is TGCGCCAGCAGCCAAGCGACAGAGAACTATGGCTACACCTTC. It specifies CASSQATENYGYTF.

The chain has TRBV7-9 and TRBJ2-3; a possible D gene is TRBD1 (6 bases). The CDR3 totals 15 residues. Trimming took 5 bases from V and 0 from J, leaving 12 bases between them. Germline CDR1 reads SEHNR; CDR2 reads FQNEAQ (reference sequence). The CDR3 DNA follows: TGTGCCAGCAGCCTGGGGGCCTGGAGCACAGATACGCAGTATTTT. Its protein is CASSLGAWSTDTQYF.

The chain joins TRBV3-1 (or the pseudogene TRBV3-2) to TRBJ1-4, with TRBD1 identical over 7 bases. Germline CDR1 and CDR2: LGHDT and YNNKEL (reference sequence). The CDR3 covers 16 residues. The V and J ends lost 0 bases and 8 bases, in that order; junction bases with no gene match: 9. CDR3 nucleotides: TGTGCCAGCAGCCAAGATCGAGCAGGGGGAGGAGAAAAACTGTTTTTT. Its translation: CASSQDRAGGGEKLFF.

V is TRBV5-1 and J is TRBJ2-3; D not certain. Germline V gives CDR1 SGHRS, CDR2 YFSETQ. CDR3 length: 14 residues. Trimming removed 5 bases at V and 3 bases at J, with 13 bases between. In DNA form, the CDR3 reads TGCGCCAGCAGAGGCGGTTCCGGAACAGATACGCAGTATTTT. This gives the protein CASRGGSGTDTQYF.

This clone has just a few counts. V and J are TRBV13 and TRBJ2-7, with 7 bases identical to TRBD2. This CDR3 is built from 14 residues. Germline-derived CDR1 and CDR2 are PRHDT and FYEKMQ (reference sequence). The V and J ends lost 3 bases and 2 bases, in that order; junction bases with no gene match: 4. The DNA of the CDR3 is TGTGCCAGCAGCTTCCCGGGACTACCCTACGAGCAGTACTTC. Its protein is CASSFPGLPYEQYF. The variable domain in full, with the rest retrieved from reference TRBV13 and TRBJ2-7, is AAGVIQSPRHLIKEKRETATLKCYPIPRHDTVYWYQQGPGQDPQFLISFYEKMQSDKGSIPDRFSAQQFSDYHSELNMSSLELGDSALYFCASSFPGLPYEQYFGPGTRLTVT.

The rearrangement links TRBV6-5 to TRBJ1-1; 8 bases line up with TRBD1. Germline V lookup: CDR1 MNHEY, CDR2 SVGAGI. The V and J ends lost 7 bases and 4 bases, in that order; junction bases with no gene match: 5. The CDR3 covers 13 residues. The CDR3 is CASTGTGFTEAFF. The CDR3 nucleotides are TGTGCCAGCACCGGGACAGGTTTCACTGAAGCTTTCTTT.

The chain employs TRBV4-1 and TRBJ1-2; the D is unclear. V shed 1 base and J shed 5 bases, with 8 bases lying between them. The germline CDR1 and CDR2 sequences are MGHRA and YSYEKL. The CDR3 has 13 amino acids. The CDR3 is CASSQVQLYGYTF. The CDR3 coding sequence is TGCGCCAGCAGCCAAGTACAGCTATATGGCTACACCTTC.

V is TRBV19 and J is TRBJ1-2; 9 positions agree with TRBD1. V lost 5 bases, J lost 4 bases, and 8 bases stayed unmatched. There are 15 residues in the CDR3. The germline V gene has CDR1 LNHDA and CDR2 SQIVND (reference sequence). The CDR3 loop reads CASSWGQGRSYGYTF. As DNA, the CDR3 is TGTGCCAGTAGTTGGGGACAGGGACGGAGCTATGGCTACACCTTC. Together with reference TRBV19 and TRBJ1-2, the CDR3 gives the full variable domain: DGGITQSPKYLFRKEGQNVTLSCEQNLNHDAMYWYRQDPGQGLRLIYYSQIVNDFQKGDIAEGYSVSREKKESFPLTVTSAQKNPTAFYLCASSWGQGRSYGYTFGSGTRLTVV.

The V gene is TRBV15, the J gene TRBJ2-3, with a weak D call TRBD1 (6 bases). The CDR3 has 19 residues. The V gene lost 6 bases and the J gene lost 0 bases, with 25 bases spanning the gap. The germline gives CDR1 LNHNV, CDR2 YYDKDF (reference sequence). The CDR3 DNA reads TGTGCCACCAGGATATTAAAAGGGGGACCCCCCCTTAGCACAGATACGCAGTATTTT. Its protein is CATRILKGGPPLSTDTQYF. The variable domain in full, completed from reference TRBV15 and TRBJ2-3, reads DAMVIQNPRYQVTQFGKPVTLSCSQTLNHNVMYWYQQKSSQAPKLLFHYYDKDFNNEADTPDNFQSRRPNTSFCFLDIRSPGLGDTAMYLCATRILKGGPPLSTDTQYFGPGTRLTVL.

The V gene is TRBV5-1, the J gene TRBJ2-5, with D perhaps TRBD2 (6 bases). The CDR3 contains 14 residues. Trimming removed 4 bases from V and 3 bases from J, with 13 bases in between. Germline assignment: CDR1 SGHRS and CDR2 YFSETQ. The CDR3 sequence: CASSTVGGKETQYF. DNA of the CDR3: TGCGCCAGCAGCACCGTAGGAGGGAAAGAGACCCAGTACTTC.

The rearrangement uses TRBV11-2 and TRBJ1-3; D ambiguous. V lost 3 bases and J lost 3, with 6 bases in between. This CDR3 comprises 13 residues. Germline CDR1 reads SGHAT; CDR2 reads FQNNGV. The chain's CDR3 is CASSFSGGNTIYF. Written as DNA, the CDR3 is TGTGCCAGCAGCTTCTCCGGTGGAAACACCATATATTTT.

This rearrangement joins TRBV3-1 (or the pseudogene TRBV3-2) to TRBJ1-3, with D perhaps matching TRBD1 (5 bases). Germline assignment: CDR1 LGHDT and CDR2 YNNKEL (reference sequence). The germline V and J ends were trimmed by 4 bases and 5 bases, with 15 bases remaining between them. CDR3 size: 15 residues. The chain's CDR3 is CASSLQLGPRNTIYF. The CDR3 region has the DNA TGTGCCAGCAGCCTCCAATTGGGGCCTCGAAACACCATATATTTT.